This T cell receptor beta chain emerged from a study of OX40 agonist ivuxolimab in advanced cancers. Study details: Patients were treated with ivuxolimab, an agonistic anti-OX40 (CD134) antibody. Approximately 41% of patients had received prior checkpoint inhibitor therapy. Findings and limits, study-wide: In general, CD8+ T cells held more expanded clones than CD4+ did, on average.

V lost 6 bases and J 0 bases, leaving 12 bases between the germline ends. The CDR3 is 15 residues long. Looked up from germline, CDR1 is MNHEY and CDR2 is SVGAGI. Of note for this clone: The antigen is not known.

The table came from immunoSEQ multiplex PCR; TCRdb's copy has only in-frame clones and leaves some out. In the table there are some 68,000 clones, 87% of which are singletons. Specimen: CD4+ or CD8+ T cells sorted from blood, collected in a trial of the OX40 agonist ivuxolimab. The chain is built from TRBV6-5 and TRBJ1-3; unclear D gene. The TCR originated in an adult with an advanced solid tumor such as melanoma, head and neck, liver or kidney cancer. DNA for the CDR3: TGTGCCAGCAGCCCCTTCGACAACTCTGGAAACACCATATATTTT. Protein product: CASSPFDNSGNTIYF.